These T cell receptor beta chains were read from a single sample in a study of human T cells and chemical hapten exposure. MiXCR was run by TCRdb on the RACE reads, yielding one entry per CDR3 protein. The profile shows about 68,000 distinct CDR3 sequences, 9.5% to 12% of them singletons. This material consisted of whole blood, taken in connection with sensitization to the hapten diphenylcyclopropenone (DPC). The source is a woman in her 50s with alopecia areata. Some clones in this sample may be carry-over from other donors' samples. Both conserved end residues are part of each CDR3. A D gene is named only where the DNA matches it firmly. The listing skips clone size in some rows; elsewhere it reads once, few, many or a size class.

D	J	V	size	DNA	CDR3
.	TRBJ2-1	TRBV28	.	TGTGCCAGCAGCCGGATGGGAGTAACGGGGGAGGAGCAGTTCTTC	CASSRMGVTGEEQFF
TRBD1	TRBJ2-1	TRBV28	few	TGTGCCAGCAGTCAGGGACAGGGCTGGCTGGGCTCCTACAATGAGCAGTTCTTC	CASSQGQGWLGSYNEQFF
.	TRBJ2-4	TRBV7-9	many	TGTGCCAGCACCACATTAGCGGCCACAGCCCACATTCAGTACTTC	CASTTLAATAHIQYF
.	TRBJ2-1	TRBV7-3	many	TGTGCCAGCAGCTTAATGGGACTTAACAATGAGCAGTTCTTC	CASSLMGLNNEQFF
TRBD1	TRBJ2-2	TRBV2	few	TGTGCCAGCAGGGCCCGACAGGGTACCGGGGAGCTGTTTTTT	CASRARQGTGELFF
TRBD1	TRBJ1-1	TRBV27	.	TGTGCCAGCAGTGGGGGGAGGGGGCTGACTGAAGCTTTCTTT	CASSGGRGLTEAFF
.	TRBJ2-5	TRBV5-4	.	TGTGCCAGCAGCTTTGGGGGAAAAGAGACCCAGTACTTC	CASSFGGKETQYF
.	TRBJ2-7	TRBV5-5	many	TGTGCCAGCAGCTTACCACGGGGGGAGCAGTACTTC	CASSLPRGEQYF
.	TRBJ2-3	TRBV20-1	few	TGCAGTGCTAGAGAGGGCGGGCTTAGCACAGATACGCAGTATTTT	CSAREGGLSTDTQYF
.	TRBJ2-3	TRBV20-1	many	TGCAGTGCTAGATCCCCCACGGGGGATGAAAGGCAGTATTTT	CSARSPTGDERQYF
.	TRBJ1-5	TRBV28	.	TGTGCCAGCAGGCGACCCAGCAATCAGCCCCAGCATTTT	CASRRPSNQPQHF
.	TRBJ2-3	TRBV4-3	.	TGCGCCAGCAGCCAAGATCTTGATGACTGGGGAGATACGCAGTATTTT	CASSQDLDDWGDTQYF
.	TRBJ1-6	TRBV18	.	TGTGCCAGCTCACAAGACAGTTGGAATTCACCCCTCCACTTT	CASSQDSWNSPLHF
.	TRBJ2-1	TRBV27	few	TGTGCCAGCAGAAAGGGACTGGGGCTAGGGGCCTACAATGAGCAGTTCTTC	CASRKGLGLGAYNEQFF
TRBD2	TRBJ2-3	TRBV6-5	few	TGTGCCAGCAGTTACTTCGGCGGGAGAAGGGCTAGCACAGATACGCAGTATTTT	CASSYFGGRRASTDTQYF
.	TRBJ2-1	TRBV18	many	TGTGCCAGCTCACCATCTGACAATGAGCAGTTCTTC	CASSPSDNEQFF
TRBD1	TRBJ1-5	TRBV10-2	.	TGCGCCAGCAGCGGGACAGGGAGTCAGCCCCAGCATTTT	CASSGTGSQPQHF
.	TRBJ2-3	TRBV7-2	.	TGTGCCAGCAGCTTCTGGGTCCCAAGGGTAGATACGCAGTATTTT	CASSFWVPRVDTQYF
TRBD1	TRBJ2-5	TRBV28	.	TGTGCCAGCAGCACTGGGGGGACAGGGCTGACCCAGTACTTC	CASSTGGTGLTQYF
.	TRBJ2-4	TRBV20-1	.	TGCAGTGCCGTTTTCCTAGCCAAAAACATTCAGTACTTC	CSAVFLAKNIQYF
TRBD1	TRBJ2-3	TRBV7-9	many	TGTGCCAGCAGCGTCGGACAGGCCCCAATCGGCACAGATACGCAGTATTTT	CASSVGQAPIGTDTQYF
.	TRBJ1-1	TRBV25-1	many	TGTGCCAGCAGCCAAAGTAGGACTGAAGCTTTCTTT	CASSQSRTEAFF
TRBD1	TRBJ1-6	TRBV2	many	TGTGCCAGCGGGGGGGACAGCGTAAATTCACCCCTCCACTTT	CASGGDSVNSPLHF
TRBD1	TRBJ2-5	TRBV12-3/TRBV12-4	many	TGTGCCAGCAGTTTAGGGGACAGGGCCCAAGAGACCCAGTACTTC	CASSLGDRAQETQYF
.	TRBJ1-2	TRBV3-1	many	TGTGCCAGCAGCCGACGACAGGAGCCCTATGGCTACACCTTC	CASSRRQEPYGYTF
.	TRBJ2-1	TRBV2	many	TGTGCCAGCAGTGGTGAAAACTGGGGTAATGAGCAGTTCTTC	CASSGENWGNEQFF
.	TRBJ1-6	TRBV7-9	many	TGTGCCAGCACCCCCGGGGGGGGCCAACGATCACCCCTCCACTTT	CASTPGGGQRSPLHF
TRBD1	TRBJ1-4	TRBV19	.	TGTGCCAGTACCTCGCCGGACAGGGGTAATGAAAAACTGTTTTTT	CASTSPDRGNEKLFF
.	TRBJ2-6	TRBV7-3	many	TGTGCCAGCAGCGGTCCACACTCTGGGGCCAACGTCCTGACTTTC	CASSGPHSGANVLTF
TRBD1	TRBJ1-2	TRBV12-3/TRBV12-4	many	TGTGCCAGCAGTTCCTCGGACAGGGGACTTAACTATGGCTACACCTTC	CASSSSDRGLNYGYTF
.	TRBJ2-3	TRBV28	few	TGTGCCAGCAGTTTAAACTCTGACTCTTTTTTT	CASSLNSDSFF
TRBD1	TRBJ1-1	TRBV20-1	many	TGCAGTGCTAGAGATCTACGGGGACAGGGGGCGCCCCTTCTTTTT	CSARDLRGQGAPLLF
.	TRBJ2-5	TRBV7-2	few	TGTGCCAGCAGCTTAGGAAGGACGGTCGGAACCCAGTACTTC	CASSLGRTVGTQYF
.	TRBJ2-3	TRBV4-3	.	TGCGCCAGCAGCCAAGATATTGGGGGGCGTACAGATACGCAGTATTTT	CASSQDIGGRTDTQYF
TRBD1	TRBJ2-4	TRBV20-1	many	TGCAGTGCCAGCCGGAGGACAGGGATAAACATTCAGTACTTC	CSASRRTGINIQYF
.	TRBJ1-2	TRBV20-1	many	TGCAGTGCCAGCAGAAGGGGATCCATAGTGGGGTACTATGGCTACACCTTC	CSASRRGSIVGYYGYTF
TRBD1	TRBJ1-2	TRBV30	.	TGTGCCTGGAGGACAGGGGTGAATGGCTACACCTTC	CAWRTGVNGYTF
TRBD2	TRBJ2-1	TRBV14	few	TGTGCCAGCAGCCCCCGAAGGACTAGCGGGTACAATGAGCAGTTCTTC	CASSPRRTSGYNEQFF
.	TRBJ2-2	TRBV6-2/TRBV6-3	few	TGTGCCAGCAGTTACGGCGGGGAGCTGTTTTTT	CASSYGGELFF
.	TRBJ2-4	TRBV4-3	many	TGCGCCAGCAGCCAACGACCAGGGGTTCTAGCCAAAAACATTCAGTACTTC	CASSQRPGVLAKNIQYF
TRBD1	TRBJ2-3	TRBV2	.	TGTGCCAGCAGTGAGTGGCCCCCGACAGGGACAGATACGCAGTATTTT	CASSEWPPTGTDTQYF
TRBD2	TRBJ2-3	TRBV29-1	many	TGCAGCGGGACTCGGAGCGGGGGGGCAGATACGCAGTATTTT	CSGTRSGGADTQYF
.	TRBJ1-2	TRBV4-3	few	TGCGCCAGCAGCCAAGAAGGGACAAGAAACTATGGCTACACCTTC	CASSQEGTRNYGYTF
.	TRBJ1-1	TRBV7-9	many	TGTGCCAGCAGCTTAGCTAACGGGAACACTGAAGCTTTCTTT	CASSLANGNTEAFF
TRBD1	TRBJ1-4	TRBV10-3	many	TGTGCCATCAGTGAGGGGACAGGGCGAGAAAAACTGTTTTTT	CAISEGTGREKLFF
.	TRBJ1-6	TRBV6-2/TRBV6-3	few	TGTGCCAGCAGCCGGGGGCAAGTGCTGGGTTCACCCCTCCACTTT	CASSRGQVLGSPLHF
.	TRBJ1-2	TRBV30	.	TGTGCCTGGAGCGAAACAGGGAACTATGGCTACACCTTC	CAWSETGNYGYTF
.	TRBJ1-4	TRBV12-3/TRBV12-4	.	TGTGCCAGCAGCCTTTTTCCGGTTAGGGATGAAAAACTGTTTTTT	CASSLFPVRDEKLFF
.	TRBJ2-1	TRBV2	.	TGTGCCAGCATCTCCAACCGACCGAACAATGAGCAGTTCTTC	CASISNRPNNEQFF
.	TRBJ2-3	TRBV28	.	TGTGCCAGCAGTTTCTTACAGGGAGGCACAGATACGCAGTATTTT	CASSFLQGGTDTQYF
.	TRBJ1-3	TRBV7-6	many	TGTGCCAGCAGCGCCGGACCGTTACCTGGAAACACCATATATTTT	CASSAGPLPGNTIYF
TRBD1	TRBJ2-1	TRBV18	many	TGTGCCAGCTCAAGCTACAGGGGGGACAATGAGCAGTTCTTC	CASSSYRGDNEQFF
.	TRBJ1-1	TRBV18	many	TGTGCCAGCTCGCGCAGCGGACAGCGGAACACTGAAGCTTTCTTT	CASSRSGQRNTEAFF
TRBD2	TRBJ2-1	TRBV9	many	TGTGCCAGCAGCTTTAGCGGGAGCTCCTACAATGAGCAGTTCTTC	CASSFSGSSYNEQFF
.	TRBJ1-1	TRBV20-1	many	TGCAGTGCTAGAGCACAGGTCGCGAACACTGAAGCTTTCTTT	CSARAQVANTEAFF